This TCR beta chain was sequenced for a study of blood T cell repertoires in COVID-19. For the study at large: From the United States, Italy and Spain came samples of acute and convalescent COVID-19. Sources were T cells, B-cell-depleted T cells, or PBMCs; the material itself was cDNA or gDNA.

In the study's own analysis: Amplifying reference gene primers gave estimates of nucleated cell counts. Sequencing used immunoSEQ multiplex PCR; TCRdb keeps in-frame clones, though not all of them. For V, J and clone size, that table is used; D and trimming come from the DNA. The sample includes about 120,000 clones, approximately 80% seen only once; the top ten take 30% to 45%. The clonotype comes from a man aged 35 to 55 with active or convalescent COVID-19. Sequenced material: peripheral blood.

The CDR3 here is CASTARSGGYTF. The CDR3 coding sequence is TGTGCCAGTACGGCCCGCTCGGGTGGCTACACCTTC. The chain employs TRBV19 and TRBJ1-2; D is unresolved. With 7 bases removed from V and 7 bases from J, the gap between germline ends came to 13 bases. CDR3 length: 12 residues. Germline V CDR1 and CDR2: LNHDA, SQIVND (reference sequence).